Listed below are T cell receptor beta chains from one sample, sequenced in a study of CD8+ T cells in alopecia areata. Sequencing used immunoSEQ multiplex PCR; TCRdb keeps in-frame clones, though not all of them. This table holds a few hundred thousand clones, around 50% found once. Source material: CD8+ T cells sorted from blood. The origin of the receptors is a human donor in good health. Each CDR3 is given with its conserved first and last residue. Fields, in order: clone size, D gene, J gene, V gene, CDR3 DNA, CDR3 protein. A D gene is named only where the DNA matches it firmly. A row's size may be missing; if present it is once, few, many or a size class.

size: -; D: -; J: TRBJ1-2; V: TRBV28; DNA: TGTGCCAGCAGGGACCTGCCTACAGTCGATGGCTACACCTTC; CDR3: CASRDLPTVDGYTF
size: -; D: -; J: TRBJ1-3; V: TRBV30; DNA: TGTGCCTGGAGTGTAGACGGAGGCTCTGGAAACACCATATATTTT; CDR3: CAWSVDGGSGNTIYF
size: -; D: -; J: TRBJ1-2; V: TRBV13; DNA: TGTGCCAGCAGCTTATTGGGTGATGGCTACACCTTC; CDR3: CASSLLGDGYTF
size: -; D: -; J: TRBJ2-5; V: TRBV27; DNA: TGTGCCAGCAGCCGGGGGAAGACCCAGTACTTC; CDR3: CASSRGKTQYF
size: -; D: -; J: TRBJ1-1; V: TRBV9; DNA: TGTGCCAGCAGCGCCGGGGGGAACACTGAAGCTTTCTTT; CDR3: CASSAGGNTEAFF
size: -; D: -; J: TRBJ1-6; V: TRBV27; DNA: TGTGCCAGCAGTTTTTCTTCGAATTCACCCCTCCACTTT; CDR3: CASSFSSNSPLHF
size: -; D: -; J: TRBJ2-3; V: TRBV25-1; DNA: TGTGCCAGCAGTGAATCCGAGGGGGGGCCTGGTACGCAGTATTTT; CDR3: CASSESEGGPGTQYF
size: -; D: -; J: TRBJ2-1; V: TRBV11-2; DNA: TGTGCCAGCACCTCCGGCGGGTGGGAGCAGTTCTTC; CDR3: CASTSGGWEQFF
size: once; D: TRBD1; J: TRBJ1-1; V: TRBV29-1; DNA: TGCAGCGGCACCTTAGACAGGGGGCATTCCTTCGGCACTGAAGCTTTCTTT; CDR3: CSGTLDRGHSFGTEAFF
size: -; D: -; J: TRBJ2-7; V: TRBV28; DNA: TGTGCCAGCAGTCTCCGGGGAATGTCCAACGAGCAGTACTTC; CDR3: CASSLRGMSNEQYF
size: -; D: -; J: TRBJ1-3; V: TRBV6-8; DNA: TGTGCCAGCACCCAGGAAGGAAACACCATATATTTT; CDR3: CASTQEGNTIYF
size: -; D: TRBD1; J: TRBJ2-7; V: TRBV5-6; DNA: TGTGCCAGCTGCAAACAGGGGATCTACGAGCAGTACTTC; CDR3: CASCKQGIYEQYF
size: -; D: -; J: TRBJ1-2; V: TRBV27; DNA: TGTGCCAGCAGTCCAGGCGGCTGGGGCTACACCTTC; CDR3: CASSPGGWGYTF
size: -; D: TRBD2; J: TRBJ2-5; V: TRBV14; DNA: TGTGCCAGCAGCCATCTAGCGGGGGGCTGGGAGACCCAGTACTTC; CDR3: CASSHLAGGWETQYF
size: -; D: -; J: TRBJ2-7; V: TRBV27; DNA: TGTGCCAGCAGTTCCTCTTCGACAGAAAGAGCGTACTTC; CDR3: CASSSSSTERAYF
size: -; D: TRBD2; J: TRBJ2-3; V: TRBV29-1; DNA: TGCAGCGTTGAAAATCCTGGACTAGCGGGGGGGCAGTATTTT; CDR3: CSVENPGLAGGQYF
size: -; D: -; J: TRBJ1-2; V: TRBV7-9; DNA: TGTGCCAGCAGCTTAGCCGTAAACTATGGCTACACCTTC; CDR3: CASSLAVNYGYTF
size: -; D: TRBD2; J: TRBJ2-5; V: TRBV4-1; DNA: TGCGCCAGCAGCCAATGGACGGACGGGGGGAACCAAGAGACCCAGTACTTC; CDR3: CASSQWTDGGNQETQYF
size: -; D: -; J: TRBJ1-5; V: TRBV6-5; DNA: TGTGCCAGTTCAACGGGGCGGGGTCAGCCCCAGCATTTT; CDR3: CASSTGRGQPQHF
size: once; D: -; J: TRBJ2-1; V: TRBV6-5; DNA: TGTGCCAGCAGTTACGGAGGGAGTGAGCAGTTCTTC; CDR3: CASSYGGSEQFF
size: few; D: -; J: TRBJ1-1; V: TRBV2; DNA: TGTGCCAGCAGTGCAGGGGAGGACACTGAAGCTTTCTTT; CDR3: CASSAGEDTEAFF
size: -; D: -; J: TRBJ1-6; V: TRBV6-5; DNA: TGTGCCAGCAGTCCCCTGACGAATTCACCCCTCCACTTT; CDR3: CASSPLTNSPLHF